Listed here is a single T cell receptor (beta chain). These data come from a study of long-term antiretroviral therapy in people with HIV. Running of the v3.0 immunoSEQ assay took place at survey level. Using immunoSEQ multiplex PCR, the repertoire was profiled, and TCRdb retains in-frame clones only, with some absent. The sample has over 25,000 clones, roughly 80% seen once. Germline loops: CDR1 WSHSY, CDR2 SAAADI. The CDR3 has 15 amino acids. The V end was cut by 3 bases, the J end by 0 bases, with 9 bases between. Sequencing used unsorted PBMCs, obtained 1.1 years before starting antiretroviral therapy. The gene calls are TRBV10-2 and TRBJ1-3; D uncertain. The receptor was isolated from a woman in her thirties with HIV. CDR3 DNA sequence: TGCGCCAGCAGTGATCGGGGAAACTCTGGAAACACCATATATTTT. It yields the protein CASSDRGNSGNTIYF.